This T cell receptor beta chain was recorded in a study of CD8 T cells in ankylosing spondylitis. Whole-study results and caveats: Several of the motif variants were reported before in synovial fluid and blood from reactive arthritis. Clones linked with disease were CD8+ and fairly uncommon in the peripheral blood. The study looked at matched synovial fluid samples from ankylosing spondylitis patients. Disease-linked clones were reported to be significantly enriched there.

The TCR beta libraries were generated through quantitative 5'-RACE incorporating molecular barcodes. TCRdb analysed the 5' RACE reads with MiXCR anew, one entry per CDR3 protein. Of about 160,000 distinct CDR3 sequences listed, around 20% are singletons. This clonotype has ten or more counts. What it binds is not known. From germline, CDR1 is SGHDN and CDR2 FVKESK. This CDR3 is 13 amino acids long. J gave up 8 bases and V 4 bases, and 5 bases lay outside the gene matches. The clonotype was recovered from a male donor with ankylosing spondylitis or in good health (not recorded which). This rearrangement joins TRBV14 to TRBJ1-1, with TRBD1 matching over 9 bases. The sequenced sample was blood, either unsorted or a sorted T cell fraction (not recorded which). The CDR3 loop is CASSRDRAREAFF. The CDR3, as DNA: TGTGCCAGCAGCCGGGACAGGGCGAGGGAAGCTTTCTTT.